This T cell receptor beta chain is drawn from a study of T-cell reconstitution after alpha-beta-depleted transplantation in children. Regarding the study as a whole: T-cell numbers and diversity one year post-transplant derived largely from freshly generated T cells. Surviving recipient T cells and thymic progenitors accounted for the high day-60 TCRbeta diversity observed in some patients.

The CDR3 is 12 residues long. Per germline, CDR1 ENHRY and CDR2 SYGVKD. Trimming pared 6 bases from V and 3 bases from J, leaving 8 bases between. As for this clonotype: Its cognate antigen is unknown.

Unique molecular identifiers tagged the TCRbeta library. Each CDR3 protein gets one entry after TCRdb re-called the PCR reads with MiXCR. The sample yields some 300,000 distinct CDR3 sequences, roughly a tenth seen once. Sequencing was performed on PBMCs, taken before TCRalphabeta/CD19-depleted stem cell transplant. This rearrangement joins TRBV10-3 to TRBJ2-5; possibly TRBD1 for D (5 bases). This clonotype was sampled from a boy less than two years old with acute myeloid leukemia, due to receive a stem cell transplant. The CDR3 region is CAIRSTEETQYF. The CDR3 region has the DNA TGTGCCATCAGATCGACAGAAGAGACCCAGTACTTC.